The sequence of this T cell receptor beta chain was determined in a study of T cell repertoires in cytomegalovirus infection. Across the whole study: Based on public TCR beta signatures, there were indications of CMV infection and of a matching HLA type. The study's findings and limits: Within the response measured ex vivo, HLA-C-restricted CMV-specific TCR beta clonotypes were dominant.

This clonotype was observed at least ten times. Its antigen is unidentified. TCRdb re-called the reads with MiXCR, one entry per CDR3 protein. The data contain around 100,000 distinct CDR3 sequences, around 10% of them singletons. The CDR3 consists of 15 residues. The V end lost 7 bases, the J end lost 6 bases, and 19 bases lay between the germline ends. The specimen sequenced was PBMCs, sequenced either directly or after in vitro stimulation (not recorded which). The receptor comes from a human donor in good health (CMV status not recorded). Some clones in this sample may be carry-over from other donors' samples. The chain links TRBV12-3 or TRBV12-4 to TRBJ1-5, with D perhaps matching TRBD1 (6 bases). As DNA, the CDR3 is TGTGCCAGCACCCCGGCCGGGGGCGGGGGTCAGCCCCAGCATTTT. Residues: CASTPAGGGGQPQHF.